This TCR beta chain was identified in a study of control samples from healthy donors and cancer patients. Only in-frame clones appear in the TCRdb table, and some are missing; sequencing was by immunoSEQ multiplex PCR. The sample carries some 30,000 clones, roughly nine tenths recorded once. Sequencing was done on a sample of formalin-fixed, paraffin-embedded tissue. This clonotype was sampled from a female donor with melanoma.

CDR3 DNA: TGCGCCAGCAGCCAAGGCGTACGGAGGGATTCAGATACGCAGTATTTT. Translating it yields CASSQGVRRDSDTQYF. The chain carries TRBV4-1 and TRBJ2-3; D may be TRBD2 (6 bases). Between the trimmed V and J ends, which lost 1 base and 4 bases, there was a span of 15 bases. Germline V gene lookup returns CDR1 MGHRA and CDR2 YSYEKL. The CDR3 covers 16 residues.